The rows below give T cell receptor beta chains drawn from one sample of a study of T-cell reconstitution after alpha-beta-depleted transplantation in children. A single record per CDR3 protein comes from TCRdb applying MiXCR to the PCR reads. Of 200,000 to 300,000 distinct CDR3 sequences in the sample, about 25% are singletons; the top ten hold 2.6%. This sample comprised PBMCs, obtained before TCRalphabeta/CD19-depleted stem cell transplant. The origin of the receptors is a girl aged 2-10 years with Fanconi anemia, due to receive a stem cell transplant. Both conserved end residues are part of each CDR3. The D gene is left open where the match is weak. Not every row has a clone size; where given, it reads once, few, many or a size class.

.,TRBJ2-5,.,TRBV28,CASSIAGRGLGETQYF,TGTGCCAGCAGCATTGCGGGAAGGGGGCTGGGAGAGACCCAGTACTTC
few,TRBJ2-1,TRBD2,TRBV27,CASSILPGLTNEQFF,TGTGCCAGCAGTATACTACCGGGACTAACGAATGAGCAGTTCTTC
.,TRBJ2-5,TRBD1,TRBV23-1,CASSRDREGETQYF,TGCGCCAGCAGCCGGGACAGGGAAGGAGAGACCCAGTACTTC
.,TRBJ1-5,.,TRBV5-5,CASSPRNNQPQHF,TGTGCCAGCAGCCCCAGGAACAATCAGCCCCAGCATTTT
many,TRBJ2-3,.,TRBV28,CASSFPYTDTQYF,TGTGCCAGCAGTTTCCCTTACACAGATACGCAGTATTTT
.,TRBJ2-3,TRBD2,TRBV27,CASSLSLAGGPNTDTQYF,TGTGCCAGCAGTTTAAGTCTAGCGGGAGGGCCTAACACAGATACGCAGTATTTT
many,TRBJ2-3,.,TRBV12-3/TRBV12-4,CASSFRRTDTDTQYF,TGTGCCAGCAGTTTCAGGAGGACGGACACAGATACGCAGTATTTT
many,TRBJ2-7,.,TRBV7-8,CASSLGPGRSYEQYF,TGTGCCAGCAGCTTAGGGCCAGGGAGGTCCTACGAGCAGTACTTC
.,TRBJ2-6,.,TRBV6-2/TRBV6-3,CASRPTLDRSGANVLTF,TGTGCCAGCAGACCAACTCTCGACCGCTCTGGGGCCAACGTCCTGACTTTC
.,TRBJ2-3,TRBD2,TRBV2,CASRARSAGGPTDTQYF,TGTGCCAGCAGGGCAAGGTCCGCGGGAGGCCCGACAGATACGCAGTATTTT
.,TRBJ1-2,TRBD1,TRBV20-1,CSARLPTGTYYGYTF,TGCAGTGCTAGGCTACCGACAGGGACGTATTATGGCTACACCTTC
.,TRBJ2-1,TRBD2,TRBV7-3,CASSPWTSGSDNEQFF,TGTGCCAGCAGCCCCTGGACTAGCGGGAGCGACAATGAGCAGTTCTTC
.,TRBJ2-7,TRBD2,TRBV12-3/TRBV12-4,CASSFAGDYEQYF,TGTGCCAGCAGTTTTGCGGGGGACTACGAGCAGTACTTC
.,TRBJ2-7,TRBD2,TRBV7-6,CASSSFPSGDSYEQYF,TGTGCCAGCAGCTCATTCCCTAGCGGGGACTCCTACGAGCAGTACTTC
.,TRBJ2-7,TRBD1,TRBV5-8,CASRRSDRVGEQYF,TGTGCCAGCAGACGTTCTGACAGGGTGGGAGAGCAGTACTTC
many,TRBJ1-2,.,TRBV12-3/TRBV12-4,CASSSDRGGYTF,TGTGCCAGCAGCTCCGACCGTGGAGGCTACACCTTC
few,TRBJ1-5,.,TRBV20-1,CSARHSGLQPQHF,TGCAGTGCTAGGCACTCAGGGCTCCAGCCCCAGCATTTT
.,TRBJ2-1,.,TRBV6-1,CASAGTGFYNEQFF,TGTGCCAGCGCTGGGACCGGCTTCTACAATGAGCAGTTCTTC
many,TRBJ2-2,.,TRBV7-3,CASSPTTGPNTGELFF,TGTGCCAGCAGCCCGACGACAGGTCCGAACACCGGGGAGCTGTTTTTT
many,TRBJ2-5,.,TRBV11-2,CASSLEFSTVPMGGQETQYF,TGTGCCAGCAGCTTAGAATTTTCGACAGTTCCAATGGGTGGGCAAGAGACCCAGTACTTC
few,TRBJ2-1,TRBD2,TRBV7-3,CASSLRLAGTYSEQFF,TGTGCCAGCAGCCTACGACTAGCGGGGACCTACAGTGAGCAGTTCTTC
.,TRBJ2-3,TRBD2,TRBV7-6,CASSFLRQVGLAPIVTDTQYF,TGTGCCAGCAGCTTCCTTAGACAGGTTGGACTAGCCCCCATCGTTACAGATACGCAGTATTTT
.,TRBJ1-2,TRBD1,TRBV29-1,CSVSGTGNTNYGYTF,TGCAGCGTTTCCGGGACAGGGAATACCAACTATGGCTACACCTTC
.,TRBJ2-5,.,TRBV7-9,CASSLSGAQVQETQYF,TGTGCGAGCAGCTTATCTGGGGCGCAGGTCCAAGAGACCCAGTACTTC
many,TRBJ2-5,TRBD2,TRBV27,CASSLTSGRIFGETQYF,TGTGCCAGCAGTTTGACTAGCGGGAGAATTTTTGGGGAGACCCAGTACTTC
.,TRBJ1-6,TRBD1,TRBV6-5,CASSYGLTGRNSPLHF,TGTGCCAGCAGTTACGGTTTGACAGGGCGTAATTCACCCCTCCACTTT
.,TRBJ2-7,.,TRBV5-1,CASSFRMGEQYF,TGCGCCAGCAGCTTCAGGATGGGCGAGCAGTACTTC
.,TRBJ2-1,TRBD2,TRBV20-1,CRPTSGGSSSYNEQFF,TGCAGGCCGACTAGCGGGGGGTCAAGCTCCTACAATGAGCAGTTCTTC